This T cell receptor beta chain was sequenced for a study of shared clonotypes between healthy human individuals. The method was immunoSEQ multiplex PCR; TCRdb's version includes in-frame clones alone and lacks a portion of them. The data show over 1.4 million clones, with roughly 96% seen just once and approximately 1.1% held by the top ten. Recent acute infections and vaccinations were absent in the healthy HIV-negative adult donors. Only Caucasian adults living in Nashville, Tennessee made up the donor group. Points from the study as a whole: Sorted-subset samples were not fully sequenced, rarefaction indicated. Relative to clonotypes present in all four donors, those not shared had lower generation probabilities.

The V gene end was trimmed by 3 bases and the J gene end by 2 bases; junction bases not matched to a gene: 10. The CDR3 totals 17 residues. The germline gives CDR1 KGHSH, CDR2 LQKENI. The count of this clone is one. No antigen is known for it. This clonotype originated in a young man in good health. The sample consisted of naive CD4+ T cells sorted from blood. The subset denotes: CD45RA+ positively selected. The chain carries TRBV18 and TRBJ2-5; TRBD2 matches 9 bases. CDR3 amino acids: CASSPVVASGTQETQYF. DNA for the CDR3: TGTGCCAGCTCACCGGTGGTGGCTAGCGGGACACAAGAGACCCAGTACTTC. Looking up the rest from reference TRBV18 and TRBJ2-5 gives the full variable domain: NAGVMQNPRHLVRRRGQEARLRCSPMKGHSHVYWYRQLPEEGLKFMVYLQKENIIDESGMPKERFSAEFPKEGPSILRIQQVVRGDSAAYFCASSPVVASGTQETQYFGPGTRLLVL.